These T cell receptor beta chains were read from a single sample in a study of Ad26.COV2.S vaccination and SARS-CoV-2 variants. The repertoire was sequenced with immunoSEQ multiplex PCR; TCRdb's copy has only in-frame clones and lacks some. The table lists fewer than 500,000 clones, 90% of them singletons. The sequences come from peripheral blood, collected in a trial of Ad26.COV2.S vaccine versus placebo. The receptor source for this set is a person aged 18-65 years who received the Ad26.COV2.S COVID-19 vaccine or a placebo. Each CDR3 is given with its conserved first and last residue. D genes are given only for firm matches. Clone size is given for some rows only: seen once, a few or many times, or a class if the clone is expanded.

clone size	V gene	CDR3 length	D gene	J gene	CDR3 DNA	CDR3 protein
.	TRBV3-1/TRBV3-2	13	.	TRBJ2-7	TGTGCCAGCAGCCAAGATTCATTCTACGAGCAGTACTTC	CASSQDSFYEQYF
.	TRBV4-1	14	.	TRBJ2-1	TGCGCCAGCAGCCAAGATAGGGGGGACAATGAGCAGTTCTTC	CASSQDRGDNEQFF
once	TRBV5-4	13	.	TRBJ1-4	TGTGCCAGCAGCTTGGCCTTGGGTGAAAAACTGTTTTTT	CASSLALGEKLFF
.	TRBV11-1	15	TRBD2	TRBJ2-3	TGTGCCAGCAGCTTCTCCGGGAGGTTCGCAGATACGCAGTATTTT	CASSFSGRFADTQYF
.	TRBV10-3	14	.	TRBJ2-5	TGTGCCACCCGCCCAGGGGCTGTTGGTGAGACCCAGTACTTC	CATRPGAVGETQYF
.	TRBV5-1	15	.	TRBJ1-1	TGCGCCAGCAGCTTGGATGGCAGGTCGAACACTGAAGCTTTCTTT	CASSLDGRSNTEAFF
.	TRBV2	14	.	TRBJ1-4	TGTGCCAGCAGTGTGGAGCAAACTAATGAAAAACTGTTTTTT	CASSVEQTNEKLFF
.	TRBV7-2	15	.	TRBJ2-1	TGTGCCAGCAGCTTAGCGGGTCGGGCGTACAATGAGCAGTTCTTC	CASSLAGRAYNEQFF
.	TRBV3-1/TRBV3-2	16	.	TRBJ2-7	TGTGCCAGCAGCCCTCAACCGGGATCCGCGGGATACGAGCAGTACTTC	CASSPQPGSAGYEQYF
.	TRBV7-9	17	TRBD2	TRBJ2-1	TGTGCCAGCAGCTGGGGGGGACTAGCCAGCTCCTACAATGAGCAGTTCTTC	CASSWGGLASSYNEQFF
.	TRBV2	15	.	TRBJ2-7	TGTGCCAGCAGTCTCTACCCTCAGATCGCCTACGAGCAGTACTTC	CASSLYPQIAYEQYF
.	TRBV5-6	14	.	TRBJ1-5	TGTGCCAGCAGCTTGGGACACGCGAATCAGCCCCAGCATTTT	CASSLGHANQPQHF
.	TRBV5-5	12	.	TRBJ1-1	TGTGCCAGCAGCCGGTTGAACACTGAAGCTTTCTTT	CASSRLNTEAFF
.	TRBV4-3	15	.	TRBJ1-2	TGCGCCAGCAGCCAAAGGGTGTCAGCCTCCTATGGCTACACCTTC	CASSQRVSASYGYTF
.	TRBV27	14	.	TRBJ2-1	TGTGCCAGCGCCCTCAGCGGGCCCTACAATGAGCAGTTCTTC	CASALSGPYNEQFF
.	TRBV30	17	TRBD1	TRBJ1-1	TGTGCCTGGAGTCTCAGGACAGGGTGGCCCATGAACACTGAAGCTTTCTTT	CAWSLRTGWPMNTEAFF
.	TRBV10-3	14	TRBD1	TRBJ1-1	TGTGCCATCAGACCGGGACAGGGGAGGACTGAAGCTTTCTTT	CAIRPGQGRTEAFF
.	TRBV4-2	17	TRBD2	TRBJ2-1	TGTGCCAGCAGCCAAGGGAAGGTAGCGGGAGGGAATTATGAGCAGTTCTTC	CASSQGKVAGGNYEQFF
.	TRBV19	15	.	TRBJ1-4	TGTGCCAGTAGCCCTGCGGGCCGCCGGAATGAAAAACTGTTTTTT	CASSPAGRRNEKLFF
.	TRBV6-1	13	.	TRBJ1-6	TGTGCCAGCAGTGAAGCGGGTAACTCACCCCTCCACTTT	CASSEAGNSPLHF
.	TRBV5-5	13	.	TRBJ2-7	TGTGCCAGCACCCGGGCGGGGGCGAGGGAGCAGTACTTC	CASTRAGAREQYF
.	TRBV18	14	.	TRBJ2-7	TGTGCCAGCTCACCATGGGACGGGGTCTACGAGCAGTACTTC	CASSPWDGVYEQYF
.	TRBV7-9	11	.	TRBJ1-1	TGTGCCAGCAGCTTAGACACTGAAGCTTTCTTT	CASSLDTEAFF
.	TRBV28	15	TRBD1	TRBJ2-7	TGTGCCAGCAGTTCTGGGGACAGGCTCGTTATGGGGCAGTACTTC	CASSSGDRLVMGQYF
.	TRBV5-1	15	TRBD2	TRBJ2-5	TGCGCCAGCAGCTCCATACTAGCGGAGGGGGAGACCCAGTACTTC	CASSSILAEGETQYF
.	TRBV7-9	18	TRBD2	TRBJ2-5	TGTGCCAGCAGCTCCGGCGGGGCGGCTAGCGGGAAAGGAGAGACCCAGTACTTC	CASSSGGAASGKGETQYF
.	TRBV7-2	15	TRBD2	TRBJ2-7	TGTGCCAGCAGCCCAAGCGGGAAGGTAGTGTACGAGCAGTACTTC	CASSPSGKVVYEQYF
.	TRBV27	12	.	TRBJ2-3	TGTGCCAGTAAAACAGGGCGGAATACGCAGTATTTT	CASKTGRNTQYF
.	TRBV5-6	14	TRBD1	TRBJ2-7	TGTGCCAGCAGCCTCGGGACAGGAGGCTACGAGCAGTACTTC	CASSLGTGGYEQYF
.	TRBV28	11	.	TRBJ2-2	TGTGCCAGTAGATCCACCGGGGAGCTGTTTTTT	CASRSTGELFF
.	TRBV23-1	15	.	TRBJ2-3	TGCGCCAGCAGTCATTCTAGGGGTAAGACAGATACGCAGTATTTT	CASSHSRGKTDTQYF
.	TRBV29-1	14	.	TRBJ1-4	TGCAGCGTCTCCGGGACCTCAACTAATGAAAAACTGTTTTTT	CSVSGTSTNEKLFF
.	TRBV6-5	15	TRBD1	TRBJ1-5	TGTGCCAGCAGTTACGCGACAGGGGGCAATCAGCCCCAGCATTTT	CASSYATGGNQPQHF
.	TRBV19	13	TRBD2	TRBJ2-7	TGTGCCAGTAGCATGGGACTAGCCAGTGAGCAGTACTTC	CASSMGLASEQYF
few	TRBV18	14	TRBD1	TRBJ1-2	TGTGCCAGCTCACCACGTACAGGGGACTATGGCTACACCTTC	CASSPRTGDYGYTF
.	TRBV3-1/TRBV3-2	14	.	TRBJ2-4	TGTGCCAGCAGCCAAAGCGCAACCCCAAACATTCAGTACTTC	CASSQSATPNIQYF
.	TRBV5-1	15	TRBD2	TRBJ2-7	TGCGCCAGCAGCTCCGGACTAGCGGGCCTGTACGAGCAGTACTTC	CASSSGLAGLYEQYF
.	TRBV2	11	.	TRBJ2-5	TGTGCCAGCAGACCTGAAGAGACCCAGTACTTC	CASRPEETQYF
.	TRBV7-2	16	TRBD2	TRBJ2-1	TGTGCCAGCAGCTTAATAACTAGCGGGAGATCCCATGAGCAGTTCTTC	CASSLITSGRSHEQFF
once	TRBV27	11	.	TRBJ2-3	TGTGCCAGCAAGAGGAGAGATACGCAGTATTTT	CASKRRDTQYF
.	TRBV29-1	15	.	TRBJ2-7	TGCAGCGTTGAAGAAACAATTGCGGGAACTGGCGAGCAGTACTTC	CSVEETIAGTGEQYF
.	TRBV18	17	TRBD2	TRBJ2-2	TGTGCCAGCTCACTGGGACTAGCGGGTACGAACACCGGGGAGCTGTTTTTT	CASSLGLAGTNTGELFF
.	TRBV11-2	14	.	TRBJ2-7	TGTGCCAGCAGCTTAGATTTTAGCGGCTACGAGCAGTACTTC	CASSLDFSGYEQYF
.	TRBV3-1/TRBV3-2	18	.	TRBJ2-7	TGTGCCAGCAGCCAACGAAGTAGGGCAGGGAGAGACGCCTACGAGCAGTACTTC	CASSQRSRAGRDAYEQYF
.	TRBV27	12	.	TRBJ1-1	TGTGCCAGCAGTGGCCAATCCACTGAAGCTTTCTTT	CASSGQSTEAFF
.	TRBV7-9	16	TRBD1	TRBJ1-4	TGTGCCAGCAGCTTAACCTTACAGGGGGCGGATGAAAAACTGTTTTTT	CASSLTLQGADEKLFF
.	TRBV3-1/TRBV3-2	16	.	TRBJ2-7	TGTGCCAGCAGCTCCACTCGACTAGTCAGGGAGTGGGAGCAGTACTTC	CASSSTRLVREWEQYF
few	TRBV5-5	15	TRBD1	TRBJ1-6	TGTGCCAGCAGCCAACAGGGGCCGCCGAATTCACCCCTCCACTTT	CASSQQGPPNSPLHF
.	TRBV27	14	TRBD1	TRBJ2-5	TGTGCCAGCAGTTCGCGACAGGGTGTGGAGACCCAGTACTTC	CASSSRQGVETQYF
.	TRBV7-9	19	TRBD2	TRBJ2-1	TGTGCCAGCAGCTTGCCGGGACTAGCGGGAGAGGAATCCTACAATGAGCAGTTCTTC	CASSLPGLAGEESYNEQFF
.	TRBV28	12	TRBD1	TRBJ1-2	TGTGCCAGCAGTACAGGGGGCCATGGCTACACCTTC	CASSTGGHGYTF
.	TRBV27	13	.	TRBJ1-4	TGTGCCAGCTTAGGGCAGGGCGAAGAAAAACTGTTTTTT	CASLGQGEEKLFF
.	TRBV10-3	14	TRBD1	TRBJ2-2	TGTGCCGCACAAGGACAGGAGGACACCGGGGAGCTGTTTTTT	CAAQGQEDTGELFF
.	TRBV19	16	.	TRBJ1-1	TGTGCCAGTAGTATAGCGGGGACCTTTTCGAAGGGCGAAGCTTTCTTT	CASSIAGTFSKGEAFF
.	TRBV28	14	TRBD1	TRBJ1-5	TGTGCCAGCAGTTTGGGGACAGGGGATCAGCCCCAGCATTTT	CASSLGTGDQPQHF
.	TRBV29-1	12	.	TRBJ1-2	TGCAGCGACAGGTCCCCAAACTATGGCTACACCTTC	CSDRSPNYGYTF
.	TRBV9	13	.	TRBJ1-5	TGTGCCAGCAGCGTAAACGGGGATCAGCCCCAGCATTTT	CASSVNGDQPQHF
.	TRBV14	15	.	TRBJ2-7	TGTGCCAGCAGCCAAGATTGGCCAGGGGGGAACGAGCAGTACTTC	CASSQDWPGGNEQYF
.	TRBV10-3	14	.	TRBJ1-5	TGTGCCATCGGGGTGGCTGGGGGCAATCAGCCCCAGCATTTT	CAIGVAGGNQPQHF
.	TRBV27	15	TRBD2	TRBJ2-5	TGTGCCAGCAGCCGTACGTGGGGGGGGCAAGAGACCCAGTACTTC	CASSRTWGGQETQYF